This T cell receptor beta chain was sequenced for a study of blood T cells in healthy people across ages. The study's findings and limits: Donors of long life had a larger count of naive CD4+ cells and greater diversity than aged donors.

The authors ran a second PCR of roughly 7 to 11 cycles using a sample-barcoded 5' primer and a J-beta primer mix. TCRdb reanalysed the 5' RACE reads using MiXCR and keeps one entry per CDR3 protein. The table records over 550,000 distinct CDR3 sequences, around 31% of them present only once. This CDR3 is built from 15 residues. J lost 1 base, V lost 8 bases, and 7 bases had no gene match. CDR1 MNHNS and CDR2 SASEGT come from the germline V gene. To note about this clonotype: Its antigen is unknown.

The source material was blood. The rearrangement links TRBV6-1 to TRBJ2-7; 11 nucleotides line up with TRBD2. This clonotype was sampled from an elderly woman in good health. The CDR3: CASRKTSGGSYEQYF. DNA of the CDR3: TGTGCCAGCCGTAAAACTAGCGGGGGTTCCTACGAGCAGTACTTC.